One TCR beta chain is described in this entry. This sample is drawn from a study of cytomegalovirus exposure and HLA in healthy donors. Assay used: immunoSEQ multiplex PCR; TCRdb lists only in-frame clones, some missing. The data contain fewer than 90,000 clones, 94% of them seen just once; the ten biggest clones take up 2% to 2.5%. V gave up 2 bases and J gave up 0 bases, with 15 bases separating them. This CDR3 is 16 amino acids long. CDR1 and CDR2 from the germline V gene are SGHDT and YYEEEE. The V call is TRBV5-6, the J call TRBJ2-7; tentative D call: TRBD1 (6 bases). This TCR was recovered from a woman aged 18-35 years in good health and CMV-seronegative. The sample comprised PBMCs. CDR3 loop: CASSFWVRGTSYEQYF. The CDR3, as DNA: TGTGCCAGCAGCTTCTGGGTTAGGGGGACCTCCTACGAGCAGTACTTC.